The 22 T cell receptor beta chains listed next were all sequenced from one sample in a study of human T cells and chemical hapten exposure. Time point: patch test 1, 2 weeks after DPC sensitization. The treatment: therapeutic diphenylcyclopropenone sensitization with weekly scalp DPC. TCRdb called the RACE reads again in MiXCR, with one record for every CDR3 protein. The sample consists of about 120,000 distinct CDR3 sequences, 12% to 15% of them appearing once. Sequencing used whole blood, obtained in connection with sensitization to the hapten diphenylcyclopropenone (DPC). The receptors shown here come from a man in his late teens or twenties with alopecia areata. Some clones in this sample may be carry-over from other donors' samples.

J is TRBJ2-7 and V is TRBV5-6, with 7 bases that match TRBD1. The CDR3 covers 15 residues. Germline CDR1 and CDR2: SGHDT and YYEEEE. The V gene end was trimmed by 4 bases and the J gene end by 3 bases; junction bases not matched to a gene: 10. The CDR3 reads CASSQGQLRVYEQYV. DNA of the CDR3: TGTGCCAGCAGCCAGGGACAGCTCCGAGTCTACGAGCAGTACGTC.

J is TRBJ1-2 and V is TRBV5-4; D not resolved. V was pared by 4 bases and J by 6 bases, with 16 bases between. The V gene's germline CDR1 is SGHNT and CDR2 YYREEE (reference sequence). The CDR3 extends over 14 amino acids. CDR3 in amino acids: CASSRTLSNDGYTF. In nucleotides, the CDR3 is TGTGCCAGCAGCCGGACTCTGTCGAATGATGGCTACACCTTC.

This chain connects TRBV6-1 to TRBJ2-3; 8 nucleotides line up with TRBD2. Losses at the gene ends were 8 bases for V and 4 bases for J; bases not matched to a gene: 11. This CDR3 has 15 residues. Per the germline V gene, CDR1 is MNHNS and CDR2 is SASEGT. The CDR3 DNA is TGTGCCAGCCGGTGGGGTAGCGGGGAATCAGATACGCAGTATTTT. This codes for CASRWGSGESDTQYF.

This clonotype has only a few counts. This rearrangement joins TRBV7-2 to TRBJ1-3, with 9 bases matching TRBD1. Losses at the gene ends were 5 bases for V and 0 bases for J; bases not matched to a gene: 5. This CDR3 is built from 16 residues. CDR1 SGHTA and CDR2 FQGNSA come from the germline V gene. DNA of the CDR3: TGTGCCAGCAGCGGACAGGGGCCCAACTCTGGAAACACCATATATTTT. Its protein product is CASSGQGPNSGNTIYF.

This clonotype showed up just a few times. This chain uses TRBV3-1 with TRBJ1-1; tentatively, D is TRBD1 (5 bases). This CDR3 has 14 amino acids. Germline V gene sequence: CDR1 LGHDT, CDR2 YNNKEL (reference sequence). The germline V and J ends were trimmed by 0 bases and 4 bases, with 9 bases remaining between them. The CDR3 coding sequence is TGTGCCAGCAGCCAAGACCAGGGCGCCACTGAAGCTTTCTTT. Translating it yields CASSQDQGATEAFF.

This clonotype was counted many times. This chain connects TRBV9 to TRBJ1-2, with D possibly being TRBD1 (5 bases). The ends were cut back, 0 bases at V and 6 bases at J, with 12 bases in the middle. This CDR3 region has 14 residues. Germline V gives CDR1 SGDLS, CDR2 YYNGEE. The CDR3 sequence: CASSVGAGRDGYTF. CDR3 nucleotides: TGTGCCAGCAGCGTAGGGGCAGGGCGGGATGGCTACACCTTC.

The chain has TRBV20-1 and TRBJ2-4; D remains ambiguous. This CDR3 comprises 14 residues. Trimming removed 3 bases at V and 2 bases at J, with 11 bases between. In germline, CDR1 is DFQATT, CDR2 SNEGSKA (reference sequence). CDR3 in amino acids: CSARSRLTKNIQYF. The CDR3 DNA reads as TGCAGTGCTAGGTCCAGGCTAACCAAAAACATTCAGTACTTC.

This clonotype was recorded a few times. The chain uses TRBV9 and TRBJ1-4, with 7 bases lining up with TRBD1. The CDR3 runs to 14 residues. Germline-derived CDR1 and CDR2 are SGDLS and YYNGEE. Trimming took 3 bases from V and 11 from J; bases not matched to a gene: 10. CDR3 nucleotide sequence: TGTGCCAGCAGCGGTTACAGGGGCTCTAGGAAACTGTTTTTT. Its translation: CASSGYRGSRKLFF.

This clonotype was observed a few times. V is TRBV11-2 and J is TRBJ2-1; the D gene is possibly TRBD2 (5 bases). Trimming removed 5 bases from V and 7 bases from J, with 15 bases in between. This CDR3 contains 14 residues. Germline V gene sequence: CDR1 SGHAT, CDR2 FQNNGV. The CDR3 protein is CASSPTRASNEQFF. The CDR3 bases are TGTGCCAGCAGCCCAACGAGGGCATCAAATGAGCAGTTCTTC.

V gene TRBV2 combines with J gene TRBJ2-2, with 8 bases that match TRBD2. Trimming cost V 5 bases and J 0 bases; bases outside gene matches: 26. The CDR3 has 23 residues. Germline loops: CDR1 SNHLY, CDR2 FYNNEI. CDR3 in DNA: TGTGCCAGCAGTCATAGCGGGGAGCTAAATTCGGGAAAACCGGCACCGAACACCGGGGAGCTGTTTTTT. Encoded protein: CASSHSGELNSGKPAPNTGELFF.

The rearrangement links TRBV3-1 to TRBJ1-1; the D gene is possibly TRBD1 (5 bases). Germline-derived CDR1 and CDR2 are LGHDT and YNNKEL (reference sequence). This CDR3 comprises 14 residues. The germline V and J ends were trimmed by 3 bases and 3 bases, with 11 bases remaining between them. CDR3 amino acids: CASSQSRDYTEAFF. The CDR3 DNA reads as TGTGCCAGCAGCCAGTCCCGGGACTACACTGAAGCTTTCTTT.

This clonotype was seen ten or more times. The chain employs TRBV21-1 and TRBJ1-5. TRBV21-1 constitutes a pseudogene. This CDR3 spans 17 amino acids. In nucleotides, the CDR3 is TGTGCCAGCAGCAAAATTTGGGTTCGAGACAACAATCAGCCCCAGCATTTT. Its protein is CASSKIWVRDNNQPQHF.

The chain uses TRBV6-4 and TRBJ1-5; 7 bases align to TRBD1. Germline-derived CDR1 and CDR2 are MRHNA and SNTAGT. With 5 bases clipped from V and 0 bases from J, the junction kept 4 bases outside the gene matches. The CDR3 has 15 residues. CDR3 region: CASSNGTDSNQPQHF. The CDR3 DNA sequence: TGTGCCAGCAGTAACGGGACAGATAGCAATCAGCCCCAGCATTTT.

This clonotype was found a few times. The CDR3 loop is CASSPGSAANTGELFF. In DNA, the CDR3 is TGTGCCAGCAGCCCCGGGTCAGCAGCCAACACCGGGGAGCTGTTTTTT. The rearrangement uses TRBV11-2 and TRBJ2-2; D is undetermined. Germline CDR1 and CDR2: SGHAT and FQNNGV. The CDR3 loop spans 16 amino acids. V was trimmed by 5 bases and J by 2 bases, leaving 15 bases between them.

There are many counts of this clonotype. This chain connects TRBV18 to TRBJ1-4, with D possibly TRBD1 on 6 matching bases. Germline CDR1 is KGHSH and CDR2 is LQKENI. CDR3 size: 15 residues. Trimming cost V 6 bases and J 6 bases, with 17 bases left between them. CDR3 coding DNA: TGTGCCAGCTCGTCAACAGGGACCTCGTATGAAAAACTGTTTTTT. It is translated as CASSSTGTSYEKLFF.

This chain connects TRBV4-2 to TRBJ2-3, with 11 bases identical to TRBD2. Germline CDR1 reads LGHNA; CDR2 reads YNFKEQ. CDR3 length equals 15 residues. The V and J ends lost 1 base and 6 bases, in that order; junction bases with no gene match: 3. The CDR3 nucleotides are TGTGCCAGCAGCCAAGTTAGCGGGGGGGCGGATACGCAGTATTTT. It specifies CASSQVSGGADTQYF.

This clonotype came up a few times. The chain recombines TRBV6-1 with TRBJ2-7; a possible D gene is TRBD1 (5 bases). Between the trimmed V and J ends, which lost 6 bases and 7 bases, there was a span of 10 bases. The germline V gene has CDR1 MNHNS and CDR2 SASEGT. The CDR3 has 11 residues. CDR3 region: CASSGPGEQYV. The CDR3 nucleotides read TGTGCCAGCAGCGGCCCAGGGGAGCAGTACGTC.

This clonotype was counted a few times. The chain employs TRBV2 and TRBJ1-4; D is undetermined. Per the germline V gene, CDR1 is SNHLY and CDR2 is FYNNEI. The CDR3 runs to 13 residues. V lost 9 bases to trimming and J lost 4 bases, with 12 bases between them. The CDR3 DNA reads as TGTGCCAGTAAACGGGCCTTTAATGAAAAACTGTTTTTT. It encodes CASKRAFNEKLFF.

The chain links TRBV7-9 to TRBJ2-5, with a tentative D call TRBD2 (5 bases). The CDR3 covers 16 residues. CDR1 and CDR2 (germline): SEHNR, FQNEAQ (reference sequence). V gave up 2 bases and J gave up 1 base, with 14 bases separating them. The CDR3 coding sequence is TGTGCCAGCAGCTTAAGGAGGCCCGGCCCCCAAGAGACCCAGTACTTC. Translated, it gives CASSLRRPGPQETQYF.

The chain is built from TRBV2 and TRBJ2-5, with TRBD2 identical over 8 bases. The V gene's germline CDR1 is SNHLY and CDR2 FYNNEI. The V and J ends lost 0 bases and 10 bases, in that order; junction bases with no gene match: 13. This CDR3 region has 16 residues. The CDR3 region has the DNA TGTGCCAGCAGTGAAGCCATTCGACTAGCGTGGGGCGGCCAGTACTTC. Translated: CASSEAIRLAWGGQYF.

The rearrangement uses TRBV3-1 and TRBJ1-4; TRBD1 matches 8 bases. J gave up 13 bases and V 4 bases, and 14 bases lay outside the gene matches. Germline V lookup: CDR1 LGHDT, CDR2 YNNKEL (reference sequence). This CDR3 has 15 residues. The chain's CDR3 is CASSPTGHAGGGLFF. The CDR3 DNA follows: TGTGCCAGCAGCCCCACGGGCCATGCAGGGGGCGGACTGTTTTTT.

The chain is built from TRBV10-1 and TRBJ2-7; 14 nucleotides agree with TRBD2. Germline CDR1 reads WNHNN; CDR2 reads SYGVQD (reference sequence). V shed 0 bases, J shed 2 bases, and the junction held 12 bases outside the gene matches. The CDR3 consists of 20 residues. CDR3 nucleotides: TGCGCCAGCAGTGAGTCTCCCCCAGGACTAGCGGGGGGCCGCCCCTACGAGCAGTACTTC. This encodes CASSESPPGLAGGRPYEQYF.